This entry lists 6 T cell receptor beta chains sequenced from one sample in a study of cytomegalovirus exposure and HLA in healthy donors. Primers: 60 Vbeta forward and 13 Jbeta reverse. Repertoires were generated with immunoSEQ multiplex PCR, while TCRdb's copy carries only in-frame clones and drops some. The sample consists of about 160,000 clones, around 84% of them appearing once. The sequenced material came from PBMCs. These receptors were obtained from a man aged 50 or older in good health and CMV-seropositive.

The chain uses TRBV25-1 and TRBJ2-5, with D possibly being TRBD1 (6 bases). The CDR3 has 14 amino acids. With 4 bases removed from V and 5 bases from J, the gap between germline ends came to 14 bases. Germline V CDR1 and CDR2: MGHDK, SYGVNS. Here the CDR3 DNA reads TGTGCCAGCAGTGCCACAGGGCCGACGGAGACCCAGTACTTC. Its protein product is CASSATGPTETQYF.

V usage is TRBV19 and J usage is TRBJ2-7; TRBD1 matches at 8 bases. The V and J ends lost 3 bases and 3 bases, in that order; junction bases with no gene match: 7. Germline CDR1 is LNHDA and CDR2 is SQIVND (reference sequence). This CDR3 is built from 15 residues. The CDR3 spells CASSMATGVLYEQYF. The DNA for the CDR3 is TGTGCCAGTAGTATGGCGACAGGGGTACTCTACGAGCAGTACTTC. The full variable domain, with the rest looked up from reference TRBV19 and TRBJ2-7, is DGGITQSPKYLFRKEGQNVTLSCEQNLNHDAMYWYRQDPGQGLRLIYYSQIVNDFQKGDIAEGYSVSREKKESFPLTVTSAQKNPTAFYLCASSMATGVLYEQYFGPGTRLTVT.

J is TRBJ1-1 and V is TRBV29-1, with a tentative D call TRBD1 (5 bases). With 2 bases removed from V and 0 bases from J, the gap between germline ends came to 10 bases. The CDR3 totals 14 residues. Per germline, CDR1 SQVTM and CDR2 ANQGSEA. The CDR3: CSVELAGMNTEAFF. The CDR3 DNA follows: TGCAGCGTTGAACTCGCAGGGATGAACACTGAAGCTTTCTTT.

V gene TRBV7-9 combines with J gene TRBJ2-1; 11 positions match TRBD2. Germline values: CDR1 SEHNR, CDR2 FQNEAQ (reference sequence). The CDR3 spans 14 residues. V lost 4 bases and J lost 12; bases outside the gene matches: 8. The CDR3, as DNA: TGTGCCAGCAGCTCTCCGGGACTAGCGGCCATGCAGTTCTTC. As protein: CASSSPGLAAMQFF.

The chain combines TRBV2 with TRBJ2-7; D is perhaps TRBD2 (8 bases). V was shortened by 7 bases and J by 0 bases, with 13 bases between the two germline ends. Germline V gives CDR1 SNHLY, CDR2 FYNNEI. The CDR3 covers 14 residues. This CDR3 is CASIAGQSSYEQYV. The CDR3 DNA is TGTGCCAGCATAGCGGGACAGAGCTCCTACGAGCAGTACGTC.

V gene TRBV18 combines with J gene TRBJ2-1; 9 nucleotides line up with TRBD1. Germline V gives CDR1 KGHSH, CDR2 LQKENI. There are 14 residues in the CDR3. The V and J ends lost 7 bases and 5 bases, in that order; junction bases with no gene match: 6. CDR3 loop: CASFGTGSDNEQFF. CDR3 bases: TGTGCCAGCTTCGGGACAGGGTCCGACAATGAGCAGTTCTTC.